Following are 26 T cell receptor beta chains from one sample sequenced in a study of cytomegalovirus exposure and HLA in healthy donors. PCR involved 60 Vbeta and 13 Jbeta primers. Here immunoSEQ multiplex PCR was the method, and the copy in TCRdb shows in-frame clones only, minus some. The repertoire holds about 110,000 clones, with almost 70% as singletons. The source material was PBMCs. Receptors originate from a man aged 30 to 45 in good health and CMV-seropositive.

This clone is a singleton in its sample. Relative to the germline gene, one junction end is altered; a read error may explain this. The rearrangement uses TRBV7-7 and TRBJ2-2; D unresolved. This CDR3 has 12 residues. CDR1 is SSHAT and CDR2 is FNYEAQ in the germline V gene (reference sequence). Here the CDR3 reads CASSHPAGELFF. CDR3 nucleotide sequence: TGTGCTAGCAGCCACCCGGCCGGGGAGCTGTTTTTT.

In its sample, this clone was seen a few times. The chain recombines TRBV30 with TRBJ1-3, with a tentative D call TRBD1 (6 bases). The CDR3 has 15 amino acids. The ends were cut back, 0 bases at V and 3 bases at J, with 12 bases in the middle. Germline V gives CDR1 GTSNPN, CDR2 SVGIG (reference sequence). The CDR3 sequence is CAWSVARGYGNTIYF. CDR3 nucleotides: TGTGCCTGGAGTGTGGCCAGGGGATATGGAAACACCATATATTTT.

The table lists this clone with a few counts. The V and J genes are TRBV7-3 and TRBJ1-2, with 9 bases lining up with TRBD1. With V trimmed by 4 bases and J by 6 bases, 12 bases remained unmatched. The CDR3 has 16 amino acids. Germline V CDR1 and CDR2: SGHTA, FQGTGA. DNA of the CDR3: TGTGCCAGCAGCTCCTCCACCGGGACAGGGCATGATGGCTACACCTTC. It encodes CASSSSTGTGHDGYTF.

The rearrangement joins TRBV7-9 to TRBJ2-1; TRBD2 matches at 11 bases. This CDR3 has 15 residues. CDR1 and CDR2 (germline): SEHNR, FQNEAQ (reference sequence). The J segment lost 7 bases and the V segment lost 5 bases, leaving 7 bases of the junction unmatched. Here the CDR3 DNA reads TGTGCCAGCAGCCAGATTAGCGGGGGGGGAAATGAGCAGTTCTTC. This encodes CASSQISGGGNEQFF.

The chain couples TRBV7-6 to TRBJ1-4, with 10 bases identical to TRBD1. Germline trimming cut 1 base from V and 7 bases from J; bases unmatched to any gene: 9. The length of the CDR3 is 17 residues. Germline lookup yields CDR1 SGHVS and CDR2 FNYEAQ. In DNA form, the CDR3 reads TGTGCCAGCAGCTTAGGAACTCGCGGGGACAGGGGTGAAAAACTGTTTTTT. It encodes CASSLGTRGDRGEKLFF. Variable domain in full (rest from reference TRBV7-6 and TRBJ1-4): GAGVSQSPRYKVTKRGQDVALRCDPISGHVSLYWYRQALGQGPEFLTYFNYEAQQDKSGLPNDRFSAERPEGSISTLTIQRTEQRDSAMYRCASSLGTRGDRGEKLFFGSGTQLSVL.

The chain carries TRBV5-1 and TRBJ1-4; TRBD1 might be the D (5 bases). CDR1 and CDR2 (germline): SGHRS, YFSETQ. There are 16 residues in the CDR3. V was trimmed by 6 bases and J by 7 bases, leaving 22 bases between them. CDR3 protein: CASNLGGPGSGEKLFF. In DNA, the CDR3 is TGCGCCAGCAACCTGGGGGGTCCGGGAAGTGGTGAAAAACTGTTTTTT.

This chain uses TRBV27 with TRBJ1-5, with no clear D. The V end was cut by 6 bases, the J end by 7 bases, with 13 bases between. Per the germline V gene, CDR1 is MNHEY and CDR2 is SMNVEV (reference sequence). This CDR3 has 13 amino acids. The DNA of the CDR3 is TGTGCCAGCAGCCAAGGTGGAGGACAGCCCCAGCATTTT. Translating it yields CASSQGGGQPQHF.

CDR3 region: CASSPTQKATGNTIYF. CDR3 bases: TGTGCCAGCTCACCCACACAGAAAGCTACTGGAAACACCATATATTTT. The V and J genes are TRBV18 and TRBJ1-3; D is ambiguous. The CDR3 has 16 residues. V was shortened by 3 bases and J by 2 bases, with 14 bases between the two germline ends. CDR1 KGHSH and CDR2 LQKENI come from the germline V gene.

This chain joins TRBV10-3 and TRBJ2-3; no reliable D call. The germline V gene encodes CDR1 ENHRY and CDR2 SYGVKD. V was cut by 8 bases and J by 0 bases, with 15 bases left in between. The length of the CDR3 is 15 residues. The CDR3 loop is CAIGMANPSTDTQYF. CDR3 bases: TGTGCCATCGGTATGGCCAATCCTAGCACAGATACGCAGTATTTT.

The gene calls are TRBV5-8 and TRBJ2-1, with TRBD2 identical over 10 bases. J gave up 8 bases and V 6 bases, and 14 bases lay outside the gene matches. Germline V lookup: CDR1 SGHTS, CDR2 YDEGEE. The CDR3 is 16 amino acids. The CDR3 nucleotides are TGTGCCAGCACCTACACCCTAGCGGGAGTGGACGATGAGCAGTTCTTC. Protein product: CASTYTLAGVDDEQFF. The full variable domain, its missing parts supplied by reference TRBV5-8 and TRBJ2-1, is EAGVTQSPTHLIKTRGQQATLRCSPISGHTSVYWYQQALGLGLQFLLWYDEGEERNRGNFPPRFSGRQFPNYSSELNVNALELEDSALYLCASTYTLAGVDDEQFFGPGTRLTVL.

The chain recombines TRBV7-9 with TRBJ2-5; D call uncertain. Germline V lookup: CDR1 SEHNR, CDR2 FQNEAQ (reference sequence). V shed 1 base and J shed 3 bases, with 9 bases lying between them. This CDR3 is 14 amino acids long. Here the CDR3 reads CASSLGYREETQYF. The CDR3 DNA reads as TGTGCCAGCAGCTTAGGGTACAGAGAAGAGACCCAGTACTTC.

V is TRBV29-1 and J is TRBJ2-1, with 7 bases that match TRBD1. The CDR3 is 13 residues long. Per germline, CDR1 SQVTM and CDR2 ANQGSEA. Trimming cost V 6 bases and J 7 bases; bases outside gene matches: 9. The CDR3 region is CSVVTGLKNEQFF. The CDR3 bases are TGCAGCGTAGTGACAGGGCTGAAGAATGAGCAGTTCTTC.

The CDR3 loop reads CASSFGGNEKLFF. The CDR3 DNA reads TGTGCCAGCAGCTTCGGGGGGAATGAAAAACTGTTTTTT. The rearrangement links TRBV7-9 to TRBJ1-4; tentative D call: TRBD1 (5 bases). Trimming cost V 3 bases and J 5 bases, with 7 bases left between them. The CDR3 extends over 13 amino acids. Germline V gives CDR1 SEHNR, CDR2 FQNEAQ (reference sequence).

This clone showed up just once. The rearrangement links TRBV9 to TRBJ1-4; D unresolved. The CDR3 covers 14 residues. Germline V gene sequence: CDR1 SGDLS, CDR2 YYNGEE. Trimming removed 0 bases at V and 5 bases at J, with 8 bases between. DNA of the CDR3: TGTGCCAGCAGCGTAGCGGGGTCAAATGAAAAACTGTTTTTT. Its protein product is CASSVAGSNEKLFF.

The chain carries TRBV14 and TRBJ2-5, with no clear D. The CDR3 spans 11 residues. CDR1 is SGHDN and CDR2 is FVKESK in the germline V gene. Deletions cut 5 bases from V and 4 bases from J, with 5 bases between. The CDR3 loop is CASSWAETQYF. The CDR3 DNA sequence: TGTGCCAGCAGCTGGGCAGAGACCCAGTACTTC. The complete variable domain, with remaining parts taken from reference TRBV14 and TRBJ2-5, reads EAGVTQFPSHSVIEKGQTVTLRCDPISGHDNLYWYRRVMGKEIKFLLHFVKESKQDESGMPNNRFLAERTGGTYSTLKVQPAELEDSGVYFCASSWAETQYFGPGTRLLVL.

The chain joins TRBV13 to TRBJ2-3; D gene ambiguous. Germline CDR1 and CDR2: PRHDT and FYEKMQ (reference sequence). The V end was cut by 6 bases, the J end by 2 bases, with 15 bases between. The CDR3 contains 15 residues. CDR3 in amino acids: CASSFSVTNTDTQYF. DNA for the CDR3: TGTGCCAGCAGTTTTAGTGTCACCAACACAGATACGCAGTATTTT. The full variable domain, rest sourced from reference TRBV13 and TRBJ2-3, is AAGVIQSPRHLIKEKRETATLKCYPIPRHDTVYWYQQGPGQDPQFLISFYEKMQSDKGSIPDRFSAQQFSDYHSELNMSSLELGDSALYFCASSFSVTNTDTQYFGPGTRLTVL.

The sample holds a few counts of this clone. The chain recombines TRBV2 with TRBJ2-2, with 14 bases lining up with TRBD2. V was pared by 3 bases and J by 9 bases, with 12 bases of the junction left unmatched. CDR1 and CDR2 (germline): SNHLY, FYNNEI. The CDR3 consists of 18 residues. The CDR3 coding sequence is TGTGCCAGCAGTGAGGGAGGGACTAGCGGGAGTTTTTCCCGGGAGCTGTTTTTT. Protein: CASSEGGTSGSFSRELFF.

The J gene is TRBJ1-6, the V gene TRBV4-1; no clear D. The CDR3 runs to 17 residues. Germline CDR1 MGHRA, CDR2 YSYEKL. Trimming cost V 0 bases and J 8 bases, with 17 bases left between them. CDR3 coding DNA: TGCGCCAGCAGCCAAGATCGACTTACGACTATGGATTCACCCCTCCACTTT. Protein: CASSQDRLTTMDSPLHF.

J is TRBJ2-7 and V is TRBV4-1, with 9 bases matching TRBD1. The CDR3 consists of 18 residues. The germline V gene has CDR1 MGHRA and CDR2 YSYEKL. V lost 1 base, J lost 0 bases, and 10 bases stayed unmatched. As DNA, the CDR3 is TGCGCCAGCAGCCAAGGCTCGATCTTACAGGGGGCCTCCTACGAGCAGTACTTC. Its translation: CASSQGSILQGASYEQYF.

V gene TRBV25-1 combines with J gene TRBJ2-7, with D possibly being TRBD2 (6 bases). With 4 bases removed from V and 0 bases from J, the gap between germline ends came to 22 bases. The germline gives CDR1 MGHDK, CDR2 SYGVNS. The CDR3 contains 18 residues. The CDR3 sequence is CASSGGLPLLKCSYEQYV. The CDR3, as DNA: TGTGCCAGCAGTGGGGGACTCCCCTTGCTTAAGTGCTCCTACGAGCAGTACGTC.

The genes are TRBV6-5 and TRBJ2-2; 8 nucleotides match TRBD1. The trim removed 8 bases at V and 2 bases at J, leaving 1 base unmatched. Per germline, CDR1 MNHEY and CDR2 SVGAGI. The length of the CDR3 is 13 residues. This CDR3 is CASGQGNTGELFF. The CDR3 DNA sequence: TGTGCCAGCGGACAGGGTAACACCGGGGAGCTGTTTTTT.

The CDR3 loop is CASSYSSGRRTGELFF. CDR3 DNA sequence: TGTGCCAGCAGTTACTCGAGCGGTAGGCGAACCGGGGAGCTGTTTTTT. The chain employs TRBV6-6 and TRBJ2-2; D is perhaps TRBD2 (5 bases). Between the trimmed V and J ends, which lost 0 bases and 5 bases, there was a span of 13 bases. Germline CDR1 and CDR2: MNHNY and SVGAGI (reference sequence). CDR3 length: 16 residues.

This chain links TRBV28 with TRBJ1-4; possible D gene TRBD1, 6 bases. V lost 6 bases and J 3 bases, leaving 14 bases between the germline ends. The CDR3 spans 15 residues. Germline V gene lookup returns CDR1 MDHEN and CDR2 SYDVKM. This chain's CDR3 is CASRRQQGSNEKLFF. The CDR3 bases are TGTGCCAGCAGACGACAACAGGGATCTAATGAAAAACTGTTTTTT. Variable domain in full (rest from reference TRBV28 and TRBJ1-4): DVKVTQSSRYLVKRTGEKVFLECVQDMDHENMFWYRQDPGLGLRLIYFSYDVKMKEKGDIPEGYSVSREKKERFSLILESASTNQTSMYLCASRRQQGSNEKLFFGSGTQLSVL.

The rearrangement joins TRBV28 to TRBJ1-1; 9 bases map to TRBD1. The CDR3 extends over 14 amino acids. V trimming: 2 bases; J trimming: 5 bases; junction bases outside the gene matches: 3. Germline lookup yields CDR1 MDHEN and CDR2 SYDVKM. CDR3 sequence (DNA): TGTGCCAGCAGTTTAATTGGGACAGGGACTGAAGCTTTCTTT. Protein sequence: CASSLIGTGTEAFF.

This clone was recorded a few times. The rearrangement joins TRBV4-3 to TRBJ1-1; D is unclear. This CDR3 has 14 amino acids. CDR1 is LGHNA, CDR2 YSLEER, per germline. Trimming pared 4 bases from V and 1 base from J, leaving 10 bases between. Written as DNA, the CDR3 is TGCGCCAGCAGCCCTCAGACACAGAACACTGAAGCTTTCTTT. This translates into CASSPQTQNTEAFF.

The rearrangement uses TRBV19 and TRBJ1-4; a possible D gene is TRBD1 (5 bases). The CDR3 is 15 amino acids. Looked up from germline, CDR1 is LNHDA and CDR2 is SQIVND (reference sequence). Trimming pared 3 bases from V and 4 bases from J, leaving 12 bases between. DNA for the CDR3: TGTGCCAGTAGTATCCCGGCCAGGGATAATGAAAAACTGTTTTTT. Translation gives CASSIPARDNEKLFF.